Listed below are T cell receptor beta chains from one sample, sequenced in a study of PD-1 blockade in classical Hodgkin lymphoma. Sequencing was performed with immunoSEQ multiplex PCR; in TCRdb, only in-frame clones are kept and a portion is missing. The data hold some 96,000 clones, with approximately 80% observed a single time. Sequencing was performed on peripheral blood mononuclear cells (PBMCs), taken before the second cycle of nivolumab. The source is a human donor with classical Hodgkin lymphoma. CDR3s include the opening cysteine and the closing phenylalanine or tryptophan. A D gene is named only where the DNA matches it firmly. Not all rows give a size; the values are once, few, many and, for expanded clones, a class.

J: TRBJ2-7
V: TRBV19
size: NA
D: TRBD2
CDR3: CASSNGLAGLNYEQYF
DNA: TGTGCCAGTAGTAATGGACTAGCGGGTCTTAACTACGAGCAGTACTTC

J: TRBJ1-3
V: TRBV14
size: once
D: NA
CDR3: CASSLNPPGSGNTIYF
DNA: TGTGCCAGCAGCCTTAACCCGCCCGGGAGTGGAAACACCATATATTTT

J: TRBJ2-7
V: TRBV7-2
size: NA
D: TRBD2
CDR3: CASSLDSGRRYMEQYF
DNA: TGTGCCAGCAGCTTAGATTCCGGGAGGAGGTACATGGAGCAGTACTTC

J: TRBJ2-3
V: TRBV5-8
size: NA
D: NA
CDR3: CASSGRLWQGIGTQYF
DNA: TGTGCCAGCAGCGGTCGCTTGTGGCAGGGGATCGGGACGCAGTATTTT

J: TRBJ2-7
V: TRBV19
size: NA
D: TRBD2
CDR3: CASSAGLAGGEQYF
DNA: TGTGCCAGTAGTGCCGGACTAGCGGGAGGTGAGCAGTACTTC

J: TRBJ1-2
V: TRBV19
size: NA
D: TRBD1
CDR3: CASSMWDRVYVYGYTF
DNA: TGTGCCAGTAGTATGTGGGACAGGGTTTACGTTTATGGCTACACCTTC

J: TRBJ2-7
V: TRBV5-4
size: NA
D: TRBD2
CDR3: CASSLRLAGATEQYF
DNA: TGTGCCAGCAGCTTGAGGTTAGCGGGAGCCACCGAGCAGTACTTC

J: TRBJ2-2
V: TRBV5-5
size: once
D: NA
CDR3: CASSFWSGNTGELFF
DNA: TGTGCCAGCAGCTTTTGGTCAGGGAACACCGGGGAGCTGTTTTTT

J: TRBJ2-7
V: TRBV2
size: NA
D: NA
CDR3: CASTWAYEQYF
DNA: TGTGCCAGCACTTGGGCGTACGAGCAGTACTTC

J: TRBJ2-1
V: TRBV29-1
size: NA
D: TRBD1
CDR3: CSVDISGTAQFF
DNA: TGCAGCGTGGATATTTCCGGGACAGCGCAGTTCTTC

J: TRBJ2-1
V: TRBV2
size: NA
D: TRBD2
CDR3: CASRETSGRAFF
DNA: TGTGCCAGCAGGGAGACTAGCGGGAGGGCGTTCTTC

J: TRBJ2-5
V: TRBV7-3
size: NA
D: TRBD2
CDR3: CASSPGTSGSGKTQYF
DNA: TGTGCCAGCAGCCCCGGGACTAGCGGGAGTGGGAAGACCCAGTACTTC

J: TRBJ1-5
V: TRBV21-1
size: NA
D: NA
CDR3: CASSDNRDSLFPSNQPQHF
DNA: TGTGCCAGCAGCGATAACCGGGACTCCCTTTTCCCCAGCAATCAGCCCCAGCATTTT

J: TRBJ1-4
V: TRBV19
size: NA
D: NA
CDR3: CASRGPSSTNEKLFF
DNA: TGTGCCAGTCGCGGACCTTCCTCAACTAATGAAAAACTGTTTTTT

J: TRBJ2-2
V: TRBV19
size: NA
D: TRBD2
CDR3: CASSILAGGTGELFF
DNA: TGTGCCAGTAGTATCCTAGCGGGAGGTACCGGGGAGCTGTTTTTT

J: TRBJ2-7
V: TRBV2
size: NA
D: TRBD1
CDR3: CASTTNPGQRHQQYF
DNA: TGTGCCAGCACCACCAACCCGGGACAGCGTCACCAGCAGTACTTC

J: TRBJ2-1
V: TRBV9
size: NA
D: TRBD2
CDR3: CASSVDPGLAVLNEQFF
DNA: TGTGCCAGCAGCGTAGACCCGGGACTAGCGGTCCTCAATGAGCAGTTCTTC

J: TRBJ2-5
V: TRBV11-2
size: NA
D: NA
CDR3: CASSLFRTQETQYF
DNA: TGTGCCAGCAGCTTATTCAGGACACAAGAGACCCAGTACTTC

J: TRBJ2-1
V: TRBV7-9
size: NA
D: NA
CDR3: CASSLLSGVENEQFF
DNA: TGTGCCAGCAGCTTGCTATCAGGAGTTGAGAATGAGCAGTTCTTC

J: TRBJ2-3
V: TRBV27
size: NA
D: NA
CDR3: CASSRPGFDTDTQYF
DNA: TGTGCCAGCAGCCGCCCAGGGTTTGACACAGATACGCAGTATTTT